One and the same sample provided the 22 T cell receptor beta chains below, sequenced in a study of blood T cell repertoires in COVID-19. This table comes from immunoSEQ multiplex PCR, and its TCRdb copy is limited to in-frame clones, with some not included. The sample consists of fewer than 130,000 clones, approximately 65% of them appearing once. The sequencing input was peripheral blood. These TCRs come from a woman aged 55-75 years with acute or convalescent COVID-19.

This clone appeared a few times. The chain's CDR3 is CASGRSEQYF. The CDR3 nucleotides read TGTGCCAGCGGTCGGTCCGAGCAGTACTTC. V gene TRBV27 combines with J gene TRBJ2-7; D uncertain. Trimming took 8 bases from V and 6 from J, leaving 8 bases between them. The CDR3 is 10 residues long. Per the germline V gene, CDR1 is MNHEY and CDR2 is SMNVEV (reference sequence).

The CDR3 DNA is TGTGCCATCAGTGACAGATCGAACACCGGGGAGCTGTTTTTT. It codes for CAISDRSNTGELFF. The chain has TRBV10-3 and TRBJ2-2; D gene unclear. The CDR3 has 14 amino acids. Per germline, CDR1 ENHRY and CDR2 SYGVKD. V lost 3 bases to trimming and J lost 0 bases, with 5 bases between them.

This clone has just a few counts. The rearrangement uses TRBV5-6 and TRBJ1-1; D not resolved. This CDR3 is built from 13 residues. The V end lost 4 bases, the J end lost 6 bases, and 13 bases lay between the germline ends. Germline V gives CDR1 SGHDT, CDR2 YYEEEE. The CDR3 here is CASSSGGLAEAFF. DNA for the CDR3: TGTGCCAGCAGCAGCGGCGGGTTGGCTGAAGCTTTCTTT. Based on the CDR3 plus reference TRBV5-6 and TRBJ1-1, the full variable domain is DAGVTQSPTHLIKTRGQQVTLRCSPKSGHDTVSWYQQALGQGPQFIFQYYEEEERQRGNFPDRFSGHQFPNYSSELNVNALLLGDSALYLCASSSGGLAEAFFGQGTRLTVV.

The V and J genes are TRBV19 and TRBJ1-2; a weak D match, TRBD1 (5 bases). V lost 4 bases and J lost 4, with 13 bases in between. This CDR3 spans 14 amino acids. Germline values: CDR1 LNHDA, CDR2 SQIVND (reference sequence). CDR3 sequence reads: CASSTPQGTYGYTF. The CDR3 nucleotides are TGTGCCAGTAGTACGCCGCAGGGTACCTATGGCTACACCTTC.

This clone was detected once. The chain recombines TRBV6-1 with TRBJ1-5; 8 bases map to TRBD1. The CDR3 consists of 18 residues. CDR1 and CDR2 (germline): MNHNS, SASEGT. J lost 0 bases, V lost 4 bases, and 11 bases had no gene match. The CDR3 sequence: CASSANRQGPNSNQPQHF. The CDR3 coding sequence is TGTGCCAGCAGTGCGAATCGACAGGGGCCAAATAGCAATCAGCCCCAGCATTTT.

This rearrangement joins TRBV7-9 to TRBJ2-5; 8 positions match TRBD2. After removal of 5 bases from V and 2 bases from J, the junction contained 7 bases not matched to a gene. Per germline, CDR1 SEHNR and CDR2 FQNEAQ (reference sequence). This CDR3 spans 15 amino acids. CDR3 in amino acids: CASSVPRGAQETQYF. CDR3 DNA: TGTGCCAGCAGCGTCCCGCGGGGGGCACAAGAGACCCAGTACTTC.

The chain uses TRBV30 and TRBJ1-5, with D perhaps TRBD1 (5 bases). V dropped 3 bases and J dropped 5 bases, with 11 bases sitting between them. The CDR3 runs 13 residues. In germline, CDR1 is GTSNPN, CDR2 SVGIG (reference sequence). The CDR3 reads CAWSPDSYQPQHF. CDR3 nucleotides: TGTGCCTGGAGCCCCGACAGTTATCAGCCCCAGCATTTT.

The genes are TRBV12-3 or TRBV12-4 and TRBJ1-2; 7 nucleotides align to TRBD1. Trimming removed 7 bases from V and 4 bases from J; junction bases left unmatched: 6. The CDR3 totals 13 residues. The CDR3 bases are TGTGCCAGCACCCTGGGACAGTCCTATGGCTACACCTTC. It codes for CASTLGQSYGYTF.

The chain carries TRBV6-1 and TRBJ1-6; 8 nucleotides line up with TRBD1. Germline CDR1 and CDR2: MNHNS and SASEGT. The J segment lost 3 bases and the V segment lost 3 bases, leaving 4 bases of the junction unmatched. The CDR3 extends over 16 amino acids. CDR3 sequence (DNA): TGTGCCAGCAGTGAGCCACAGGGGGTCTATAATTCACCCCTCCACTTT. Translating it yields CASSEPQGVYNSPLHF.

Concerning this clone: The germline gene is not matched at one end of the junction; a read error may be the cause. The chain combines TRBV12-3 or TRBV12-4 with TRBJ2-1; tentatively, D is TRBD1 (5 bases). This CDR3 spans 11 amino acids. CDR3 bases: TGTGCCAGCAGTCTGGACAAAGAGCAGTTCTTC. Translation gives CASSLDKEQFF.

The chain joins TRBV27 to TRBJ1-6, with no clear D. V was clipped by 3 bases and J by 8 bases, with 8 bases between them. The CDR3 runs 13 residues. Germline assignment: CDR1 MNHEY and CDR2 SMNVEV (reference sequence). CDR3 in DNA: TGTGCCAGCAGTTTCAGGATCGATTCACCCCTCCACTTT. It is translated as CASSFRIDSPLHF.

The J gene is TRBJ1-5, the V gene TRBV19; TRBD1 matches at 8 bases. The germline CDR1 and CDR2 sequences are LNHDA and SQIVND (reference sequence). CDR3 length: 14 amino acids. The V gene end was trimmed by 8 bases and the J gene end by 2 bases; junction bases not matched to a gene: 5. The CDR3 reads CASVMTGGNQPQHF. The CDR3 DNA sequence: TGTGCCAGTGTAATGACAGGGGGCAATCAGCCCCAGCATTTT.

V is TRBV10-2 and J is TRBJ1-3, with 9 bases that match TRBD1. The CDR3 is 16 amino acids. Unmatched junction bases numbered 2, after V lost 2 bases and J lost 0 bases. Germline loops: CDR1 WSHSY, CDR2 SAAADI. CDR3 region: CASSERGQGSGNTIYF. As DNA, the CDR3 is TGCGCCAGCAGTGAGCGGGGACAGGGCTCTGGAAACACCATATATTTT.

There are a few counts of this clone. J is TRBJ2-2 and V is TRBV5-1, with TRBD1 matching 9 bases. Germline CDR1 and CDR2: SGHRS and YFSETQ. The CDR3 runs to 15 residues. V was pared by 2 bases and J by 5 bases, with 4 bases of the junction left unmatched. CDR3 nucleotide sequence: TGCGCCAGCAGCTTAAGGACAGGGGAGACCGGGGAGCTGTTTTTT. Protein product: CASSLRTGETGELFF.

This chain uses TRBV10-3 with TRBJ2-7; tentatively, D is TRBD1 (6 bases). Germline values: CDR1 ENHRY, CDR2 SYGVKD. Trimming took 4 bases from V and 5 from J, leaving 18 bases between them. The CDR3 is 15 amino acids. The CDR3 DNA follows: TGTGCCATCAGTGGAGGAGAAATGGGGACACACGAGCAGTACTTC. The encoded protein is CAISGGEMGTHEQYF.

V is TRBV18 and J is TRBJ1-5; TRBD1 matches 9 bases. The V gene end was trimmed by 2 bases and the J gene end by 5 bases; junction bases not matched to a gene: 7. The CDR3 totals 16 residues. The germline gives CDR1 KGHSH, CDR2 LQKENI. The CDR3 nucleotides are TGTGCCAGCTCACCAGGGACAGGGAGGGCAGATCAGCCCCAGCATTTT. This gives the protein CASSPGTGRADQPQHF.

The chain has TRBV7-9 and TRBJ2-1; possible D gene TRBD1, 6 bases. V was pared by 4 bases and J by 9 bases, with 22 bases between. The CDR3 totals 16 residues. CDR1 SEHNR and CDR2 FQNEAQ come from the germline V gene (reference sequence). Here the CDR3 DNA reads TGTGCCAGCAGCTCACTAAGACAGGCTCCAAGGGGTGAGCAGTTCTTC. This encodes CASSSLRQAPRGEQFF.

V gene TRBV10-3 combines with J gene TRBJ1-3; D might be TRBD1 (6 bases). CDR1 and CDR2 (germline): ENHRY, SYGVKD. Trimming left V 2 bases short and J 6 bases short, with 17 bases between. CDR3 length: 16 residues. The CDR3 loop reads CAISEHRQVPLNTIYF. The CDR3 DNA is TGTGCCATCAGTGAGCACAGACAGGTACCTCTAAACACCATATATTTT.

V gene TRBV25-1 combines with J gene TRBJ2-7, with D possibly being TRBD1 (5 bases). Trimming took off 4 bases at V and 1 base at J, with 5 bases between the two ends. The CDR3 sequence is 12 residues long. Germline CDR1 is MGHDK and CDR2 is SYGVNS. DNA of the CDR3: TGTGCCAGCAGTGGACAGTCCTACGAGCAGTACTTC. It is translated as CASSGQSYEQYF.

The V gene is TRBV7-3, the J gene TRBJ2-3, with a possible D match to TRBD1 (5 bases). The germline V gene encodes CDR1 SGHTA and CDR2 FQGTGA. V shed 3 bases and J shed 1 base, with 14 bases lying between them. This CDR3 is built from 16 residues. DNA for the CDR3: TGTGCCAGCAGCTTGAATAGGGGCGTGGGCACAGATACGCAGTATTTT. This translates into CASSLNRGVGTDTQYF.

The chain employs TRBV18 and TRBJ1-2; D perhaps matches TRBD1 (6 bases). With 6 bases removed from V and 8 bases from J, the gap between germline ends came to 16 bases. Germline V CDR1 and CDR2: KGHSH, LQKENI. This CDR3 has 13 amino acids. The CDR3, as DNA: TGTGCCAGCTCTCAACAGGGTAATAAGGGCTACACCTTC. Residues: CASSQQGNKGYTF.

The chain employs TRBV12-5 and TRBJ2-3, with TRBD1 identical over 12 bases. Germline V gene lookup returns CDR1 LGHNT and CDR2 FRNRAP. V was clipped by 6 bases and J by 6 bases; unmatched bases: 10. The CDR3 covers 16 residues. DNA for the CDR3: TGTGCTAGTGGCTCGGGACAGGGGGCGTTGGTTGATACGCAGTATTTT. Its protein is CASGSGQGALVDTQYF. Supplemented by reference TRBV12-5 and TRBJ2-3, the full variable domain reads DARVTQTPRHKVTEMGQEVTMRCQPILGHNTVFWYRQTMMQGLELLAYFRNRAPLDDSGMPKDRFSAEMPDATLATLKIQPSEPRDSAVYFCASGSGQGALVDTQYFGPGTRLTVL.